This is a list of T cell receptor beta chains from one sample in a study of blood T cell repertoires in COVID-19. Assay used: immunoSEQ multiplex PCR; TCRdb lists only in-frame clones, some missing. The data contain 300,000 to 350,000 clones, 65% to 85% of them singletons. The sample comprised peripheral blood. The receptors come from a man under 40 with active or convalescent COVID-19. The conserved cysteine and the conserved F or W are not part of the CDR3 here.

j_call	v_call	cdr3_length	cdr3_aa
TRBJ2-2	TRBV2	13	ASSEGLVKTGELF
TRBJ2-3	TRBV5-4	13	ASSLGLGRTDTQY
TRBJ2-7	TRBV14	12	ASSQVGPADEQY
TRBJ2-3	TRBV5-1	9	ASSLGQVQY
TRBJ2-1	TRBV28	10	ASTQGHSEQF
TRBJ2-1	TRBV10-2	15	ASSEGGGLAVYNEQF
TRBJ1-2	TRBV28	9	ASSEVGGYT
TRBJ1-5	TRBV19	11	ATSGSGNQPQH
TRBJ1-1	TRBV2	12	ASRVSGQNTEAF
TRBJ1-1	TRBV5-4	13	ASSYSRGREAEAF
TRBJ1-5	TRBV6-2/TRBV6-3	11	ASSRGPNQPQH
TRBJ1-1	TRBV9	14	ASSAQVGGENTEAF
TRBJ2-5	TRBV4-1	11	ASSLGVQETQY
TRBJ1-5	TRBV7-2	13	ASSLASYSNQPQH
TRBJ1-1	TRBV7-8	13	ASSQLGKGDTEAF
TRBJ1-2	TRBV5-1	15	ASSLLPGTGGSYGYT
TRBJ2-1	TRBV11-3	10	ASSPTGFEQF
TRBJ2-1	TRBV7-9	13	ASSLGSGVYNEQF
TRBJ2-3	TRBV5-4	15	ASSLKRKQRESDTQY
TRBJ1-5	TRBV7-2	13	ASSPRTGGNQPQH
TRBJ1-6	TRBV6-4	14	ASSDGLQGRRSPLH
TRBJ2-3	TRBV7-9	15	ASSPSLLAGGGDTQY
TRBJ1-1	TRBV6-5	9	ASSLGTEAF
TRBJ2-1	TRBV4-3	15	ASTMELGLGSYNEQF
TRBJ2-1	TRBV7-7	14	ASSPDWTGPYNEQF
TRBJ1-1	TRBV4-3	13	ASSQGPDSLTEAF
TRBJ2-1	TRBV4-1	16	ASSFGTGGEGSYNEQF
TRBJ1-5	TRBV30	11	ALQGGSNQPQH
TRBJ1-3	TRBV5-6	13	ASSLPQGAGNTIY
TRBJ1-2	TRBV6-5	14	ASSYPRGTGNYGYT
TRBJ1-1	TRBV5-1	14	ASRSLEGRGNTEAF
TRBJ2-2	TRBV28	14	ASRKTLAGKAGELF
TRBJ2-2	TRBV2	12	AIAQGAVSGELF
TRBJ1-2	TRBV6-5	13	ASSYSITPNYGYT
TRBJ2-1	TRBV4-2	14	ASSQPTSGLYNEQF
TRBJ2-2	TRBV19	13	ASSLERETTGELF
TRBJ2-1	TRBV28	12	ASRGGPGTGEQF
TRBJ2-7	TRBV11-2	11	ASSRESTYEQY